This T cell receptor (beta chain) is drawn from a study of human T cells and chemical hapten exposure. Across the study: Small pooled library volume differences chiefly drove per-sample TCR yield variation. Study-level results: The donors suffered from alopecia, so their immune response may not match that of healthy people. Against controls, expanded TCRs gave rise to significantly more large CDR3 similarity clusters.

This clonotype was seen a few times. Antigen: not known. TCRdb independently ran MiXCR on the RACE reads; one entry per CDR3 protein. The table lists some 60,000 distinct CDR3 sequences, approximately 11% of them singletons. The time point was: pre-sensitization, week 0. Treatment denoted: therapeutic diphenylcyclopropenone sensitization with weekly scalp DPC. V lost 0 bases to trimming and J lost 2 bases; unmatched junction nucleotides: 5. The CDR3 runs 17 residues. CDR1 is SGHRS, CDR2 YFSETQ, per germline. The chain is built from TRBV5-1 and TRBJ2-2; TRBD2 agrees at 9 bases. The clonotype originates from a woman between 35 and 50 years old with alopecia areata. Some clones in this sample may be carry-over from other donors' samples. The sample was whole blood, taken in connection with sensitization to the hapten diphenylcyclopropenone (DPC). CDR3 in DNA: TGCGCCAGCAGCTTGGGAGCGGGAGGCCTTAACACCGGGGAGCTGTTTTTT. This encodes CASSLGAGGLNTGELFF. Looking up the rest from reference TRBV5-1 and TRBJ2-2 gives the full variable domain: KAGVTQTPRYLIKTRGQQVTLSCSPISGHRSVSWYQQTPGQGLQFLFEYFSETQRNKGNFPGRFSGRQFSNSRSEMNVSTLELGDSALYLCASSLGAGGLNTGELFFGEGSRLTVL.